The next 21 T cell receptor beta chains were all read from a single sample in a study of read filtering for tumor transcriptome and immune sequencing. From roughly 390 ng of RNA, a library with molecular barcoded alpha/delta and beta/gamma adaptors was made. MiXCR, run by TCRdb on the reads, gives a single entry per CDR3 protein. Here the sample spans more than 35,000 distinct CDR3 sequences, roughly 15% being singletons. The sample consisted of a population of CD138-negative cells sorted from bone marrow. All receptors derive from a donor over 35 with multiple myeloma.

Many counts were recorded for this clonotype. J is TRBJ2-7 and V is TRBV10-3, with 7 nucleotides matching TRBD2. This CDR3 has 14 residues. Germline trimming cut 3 bases from V and 10 bases from J; bases unmatched to any gene: 12. Germline CDR1 is ENHRY and CDR2 is SYGVKD. The chain's CDR3 is CAISEGASGTGQYF. The CDR3 nucleotides are TGTGCCATCAGTGAAGGGGCTAGCGGAACGGGACAGTACTTC.

This clonotype has a handful of counts. One base away lies a much larger clone, so this may be a sequencing read error. This chain joins TRBV14 and TRBJ2-7, with D maybe TRBD2 (6 bases). Germline CDR1 SGHDN, CDR2 FVKESK. The CDR3 spans 16 residues. V lost 4 bases and J lost 9, with 25 bases in between. CDR3 nucleotides: TGTGCCAGCAGCCCTTCTAACCGGGACTCCTTCACCGGGCAGTACTTC. Translating it yields CASSPSNRDSFTGQYF.

This clonotype came up many times. V gene TRBV20-1 combines with J gene TRBJ2-5; TRBD2 is a possible D gene (6 bases). Germline V gives CDR1 DFQATT, CDR2 SNEGSKA (reference sequence). V was trimmed by 5 bases and J by 2 bases, leaving 9 bases between them. This CDR3 comprises 12 residues. The CDR3 region is CSALRGQETQYF. The CDR3 DNA reads as TGCAGTGCTTTGCGGGGTCAAGAGACCCAGTACTTC.

This chain joins TRBV30 and TRBJ2-1; D not certain. The V end was cut by 8 bases, the J end by 2 bases, with 10 bases between. The germline V gene encodes CDR1 GTSNPN and CDR2 SVGIG (reference sequence). The CDR3 has 12 amino acids. The CDR3 is CARSITYNEQFF. CDR3 DNA sequence: TGTGCCCGTAGTATCACCTACAATGAGCAGTTCTTC.

As for this clonotype: Likely a read error: the CDR3 ends without its conserved phenylalanine or tryptophan. The chain couples TRBV20-1 to TRBJ2-1, with D maybe TRBD1 (6 bases). CDR3 length equals 16 residues. V dropped 3 bases and J dropped 6 bases, with 21 bases sitting between them. Germline values: CDR1 DFQATT, CDR2 SNEGSKA (reference sequence). CDR3 region: CSASPFVLGAGNEQFL. The CDR3 region has the DNA TGCAGTGCTAGCCCGTTCGTACTGGGGGCCGGCAATGAGCAGTTCCTC.

This chain connects TRBV5-6 to TRBJ2-3; 7 bases align to TRBD2. Germline trimming cut 1 base from V and 2 bases from J; bases unmatched to any gene: 10. This CDR3 is built from 17 residues. Per the germline V gene, CDR1 is SGHDT and CDR2 is YYEEEE. The CDR3 DNA sequence: TGTGCCAGCAGCTTGTATTGGCGCGGGAGCGTCACAGATACGCAGTATTTT. Protein sequence: CASSLYWRGSVTDTQYF.

This clonotype was found many times. This CDR3 is CASRLQGSIGELFF. CDR3 DNA sequence: TGTGCCAGCAGGTTACAGGGGAGTATCGGGGAGCTGTTTTTT. V usage is TRBV6-1 and J usage is TRBJ2-2, with 7 bases identical to TRBD1. Germline assignment: CDR1 MNHNS and CDR2 SASEGT. V lost 6 bases to trimming and J lost 7 bases; unmatched junction nucleotides: 8. The CDR3 runs 14 residues.

About this clonotype: At one end, the junction sequence differs from germline, possibly due to a read error. The chain joins TRBV5-1 to TRBJ2-3; 7 positions agree with TRBD1. Germline V gives CDR1 SGHRS, CDR2 YFSETQ. CDR3 length equals 16 residues. The CDR3 sequence: CASSPGTVRSTDTRYF. Here the CDR3 DNA reads TGCGCCAGCAGCCCTGGGACAGTAAGAAGCACAGATACGCGGTATTTT.

In its sample, this clonotype was seen many times. The V gene is TRBV7-9, the J gene TRBJ1-5, with 10 bases aligning to TRBD1. The CDR3 runs to 15 residues. The germline CDR1 and CDR2 sequences are SEHNR and FQNEAQ (reference sequence). V lost 6 bases, J lost 2 bases, and 4 bases stayed unmatched. In nucleotides, the CDR3 is TGTGCCAGCAGTTGGGGGACAGGGGGCAATCAGCCCCAGCATTTT. Its protein product is CASSWGTGGNQPQHF.

This chain joins TRBV3-1 and TRBJ2-7; 8 nucleotides align to TRBD2. Per germline, CDR1 LGHDT and CDR2 YNNKEL (reference sequence). The trim removed 2 bases at V and 2 bases at J, leaving 11 bases unmatched. The CDR3 covers 17 residues. CDR3 loop: CASSQMGSGGRPYEQYF. The CDR3 DNA follows: TGTGCCAGCAGCCAAATGGGGTCGGGGGGGCGTCCCTACGAGCAGTACTTC.

This clonotype was seen many times. The chain has TRBV6-2 or TRBV6-3 and TRBJ1-5; D call uncertain. CDR1 is MNHEY and CDR2 is SVGEGT in the germline V gene. V shed 1 base and J shed 0 bases, with 7 bases lying between them. This CDR3 contains 15 residues. The CDR3 sequence is CASSYFSFSNQPQHF. DNA for the CDR3: TGTGCCAGCAGTTACTTCTCATTTAGCAATCAGCCCCAGCATTTT.

This clonotype was recorded at least ten times. The chain has TRBV6-2 or TRBV6-3 and TRBJ2-1; D ambiguous. V was cut by 0 bases and J by 6 bases, with 12 bases left in between. The length of the CDR3 is 15 residues. CDR1 is MNHEY and CDR2 is SVGEGT in the germline V gene. The CDR3 coding sequence is TGTGCCAGCAGTTACTCGATGGTCCCAACCAATGAGCAGTTCTTC. Protein product: CASSYSMVPTNEQFF.

Ten or more counts support this clonotype. The J gene is TRBJ2-6, the V gene TRBV29-1; weak D call: TRBD1 (6 bases). The germline V gene has CDR1 SQVTM and CDR2 ANQGSEA. This CDR3 region has 15 residues. V was clipped by 6 bases and J by 0 bases, with 12 bases between them. CDR3 region: CSVLQGASGANVLTF. Written as DNA, the CDR3 is TGCAGCGTCCTACAGGGAGCCTCTGGGGCCAACGTCCTGACTTTC.

This clonotype was seen ten or more times. The gene calls are TRBV6-2 or TRBV6-3 and TRBJ2-5; perhaps TRBD2 as D (6 bases). Germline assignment: CDR1 MNHEY and CDR2 SVGEGT. The CDR3 is 14 amino acids. V lost 6 bases and J 1 base, leaving 12 bases between the germline ends. The CDR3, as DNA: TGTGCCAGCAGCACAATTAGCGGCCAAGAGACCCAGTACTTC. Protein product: CASSTISGQETQYF.

This clonotype was counted at least ten times. This sequence joins TRBV4-3 and TRBJ2-7; TRBD2 is a possible D gene (5 bases). Per germline, CDR1 LGHNA and CDR2 YSLEER. The ends were cut back, 0 bases at V and 6 bases at J, with 12 bases in the middle. The CDR3 is made up of 14 amino acids. DNA for the CDR3: TGCGCCAGCAGCCAAGAATCTGGGAGTGGCGAGCAGTACTTC. Its protein product is CASSQESGSGEQYF.

Concerning this clonotype itself: A much more abundant neighbour one base away suggests this may be a read error. V gene TRBV30 combines with J gene TRBJ1-5; D is unresolved. The CDR3 is made up of 15 amino acids. Germline V gene lookup returns CDR1 GTSNPN and CDR2 SVGIG (reference sequence). The CDR3 DNA reads TGTGCCTGGAGTGTCCCGGGCAGTAGCAGTCAGCCCCAGCATTTT. Protein product: CAWSVPGSSSQPQHF.

This clonotype was picked up many times. This chain connects TRBV6-2 or TRBV6-3 to TRBJ2-6; weak D call: TRBD1 (5 bases). The CDR3 has 19 amino acids. Germline CDR1 reads MNHEY; CDR2 reads SVGEGT. V lost 6 bases and J lost 2, with 23 bases in between. CDR3 DNA sequence: TGTGCCAGCAGCCAAAGGTACAGGTTGCTCCTCCCTGGGGCCAACGTCCTGACTTTC. Amino acid sequence: CASSQRYRLLLPGANVLTF.

Remarks on this clonotype: A much more abundant neighbour one base away suggests this may be a read error. The J gene is TRBJ1-1, the V gene TRBV27; D gene uncertain. Germline V CDR1 and CDR2: MNHEY, SMNVEV (reference sequence). The length of the CDR3 is 13 residues. V shed 6 bases and J shed 3 bases, with 11 bases lying between them. CDR3 loop: CASRKEPHTEAFF. In nucleotides, the CDR3 is TGTGCCAGCAGGAAGGAACCCCACACTGAAGCTTTCTTT.

This clonotype was recorded many times. The J gene is TRBJ1-1, the V gene TRBV4-1, with D uncertain. In germline, CDR1 is MGHRA, CDR2 YSYEKL. This CDR3 has 16 amino acids. Trimming took 1 base from V and 0 from J, leaving 12 bases between them. CDR3 bases: TGCGCCAGCAGCCAAGCGGGTCCTCAAATGAACACTGAAGCTTTCTTT. Amino acid sequence: CASSQAGPQMNTEAFF.

The table lists this clonotype with many counts. The chain carries TRBV20-1 and TRBJ2-2, with D possibly TRBD2 on 5 matching bases. There are 14 residues in the CDR3. The germline CDR1 and CDR2 sequences are DFQATT and SNEGSKA (reference sequence). Trimming cost V 3 bases and J 4 bases, with 12 bases left between them. CDR3 loop: CSASATGLTGELFF. CDR3 bases: TGCAGTGCTAGTGCCACCGGACTCACCGGGGAGCTGTTTTTT.

This clonotype was observed many times. This chain joins TRBV29-1 and TRBJ2-7; D gene unclear. Germline V gene lookup returns CDR1 SQVTM and CDR2 ANQGSEA. The CDR3 covers 12 residues. Trimming stripped 5 bases from V and 4 bases from J, with 12 bases between. In DNA, the CDR3 is TGCAGCGTTACCAAAAACGATTACGAGCAGTACTTC. It yields the protein CSVTKNDYEQYF.